These T cell receptor beta chains were read from a single sample in a study of identifying expanded T cells in peripheral blood. The repertoire was sequenced with immunoSEQ multiplex PCR; TCRdb's copy has only in-frame clones and lacks some. The data hold under 95,000 clones, with about 91% observed a single time. Sequenced sample: blood. The receptors originated from a person aged 18 to 70 in good health. Both conserved end residues are trimmed from each CDR3. The order of the fields is V gene, clone size, J gene, CDR3 protein. Expanded clones get a size class; other rows say once, few or many, or leave the size out.

TRBV19	NA	TRBJ1-3	ASSVSTGGGNTIY
TRBV7-2	NA	TRBJ1-6	ASSFQGADNSPLH
TRBV6-6	NA	TRBJ2-3	ASSPSGTSTDTQY
TRBV12-5	once	TRBJ2-3	ASGLVRDGQVRADTQY
TRBV2	NA	TRBJ2-3	ASGQAPRTQY
TRBV6-5	NA	TRBJ1-1	ASSYTTGGDEAF
TRBV15	NA	TRBJ1-3	ATSTRQGKSGNTIY
TRBV27	once	TRBJ1-5	ASSSDRSSNQPQH
TRBV9	NA	TRBJ2-1	ASSVTGSGTNEQF
TRBV5-4	once	TRBJ2-3	ASSLDAVDTQY
TRBV10-3	NA	TRBJ2-3	AISKGGTDTQY
TRBV18	NA	TRBJ1-2	ASSQSGANYGYT
TRBV11-2	NA	TRBJ2-1	ASSHILNEQF
TRBV5-1	NA	TRBJ2-7	ASSPTGGQSYEQY
TRBV5-6	NA	TRBJ1-2	ASSLLRGQGDYGYT
TRBV19	NA	TRBJ2-1	ASSIEYLPGPEQF
TRBV7-3	NA	TRBJ2-2	ASSRGGGNTGELF
TRBV2	NA	TRBJ2-5	ASSSTRVETQY
TRBV5-1	NA	TRBJ1-1	ASSLNRPNTEAF
TRBV28	few	TRBJ2-6	ASSLVKGLSGANVLT
TRBV10-3	NA	TRBJ2-1	AISESMAADSYNEQF
TRBV7-9	NA	TRBJ2-1	ASRLANEQF
TRBV7-8	NA	TRBJ1-3	ASSITRGGGNTIY
TRBV6-6	once	TRBJ1-1	ASSPGQGAGGTEAF
TRBV5-4	NA	TRBJ2-5	ASSLYSPLKGLADKETQY
TRBV5-1	NA	TRBJ1-1	ASSLGQTNTEAF
TRBV7-2	NA	TRBJ2-3	ASSFDGGGTDTQY
TRBV28	once	TRBJ2-4	ASSSGQGQY
TRBV7-2	NA	TRBJ2-3	ASSPGLGTDTQY
TRBV6-5	NA	TRBJ1-2	ASSEGSYGYT
TRBV5-1	NA	TRBJ1-2	ASSSGTGGEIYGYT
TRBV28	NA	TRBJ2-3	ASLSRRSGRGTDTQY
TRBV7-2	NA	TRBJ2-7	ASSLAGGSYEQY
TRBV7-2	NA	TRBJ2-7	ASSLTSGSSYEQY
TRBV19	NA	TRBJ1-5	ASSVDRDQPQH
TRBV7-2	once	TRBJ2-7	ASSLAWTSGYEQY
TRBV18	NA	TRBJ2-1	ASSRGLAGNEQF
TRBV6-6	NA	TRBJ1-6	ASSYGAGSPLH
TRBV5-1	medium-sized	TRBJ2-1	ASSRLAVNNEQF
TRBV7-2	NA	TRBJ2-3	ASSPSLAGYTDTQY
TRBV5-4	once	TRBJ1-6	ASSLAESSYNSPLH
TRBV7-9	NA	TRBJ2-7	ASSRTSGAHYEQY
TRBV6-1	few	TRBJ2-3	ASSSGQGNTDTQY
TRBV19	NA	TRBJ2-3	ASRDRRFATQY
TRBV9	NA	TRBJ2-2	ASSVNNGAGELF
TRBV5-4	NA	TRBJ2-5	ASSLGQETQY
TRBV11-2	once	TRBJ2-7	ASRLGGNSYEQY
TRBV6-1	NA	TRBJ1-1	ASSPQGLNTEAF